Each of the 18 T cell receptor beta chains below was sequenced from the same sample in a study of cytomegalovirus exposure and HLA in healthy donors. The data were produced by immunoSEQ multiplex PCR, yet TCRdb's version contains in-frame clones alone and is incomplete. The data show around 160,000 clones, over 80% seen once. Sequenced sample: PBMCs. These receptors were obtained from a man younger than 40 in good health and CMV-seropositive.

The sample holds a few counts of this clone. The chain carries TRBV19 and TRBJ1-6; D possibly corresponds to TRBD1 (5 bases). The V gene's germline CDR1 is LNHDA and CDR2 SQIVND (reference sequence). This CDR3 has 11 residues. V lost 6 bases to trimming and J lost 13 bases, with 10 bases between them. CDR3 region: CASRQGGPLHF. In nucleotides, the CDR3 is TGTGCCAGTAGGCAGGGAGGCCCCCTCCACTTT.

V and J are TRBV11-3 and TRBJ2-1, with TRBD1 matching over 8 bases. Germline-derived CDR1 and CDR2 are SGHNT and YENEEA. V lost 0 bases to trimming and J lost 9 bases; unmatched junction nucleotides: 10. The CDR3 sequence is 16 residues long. CDR3 region: CASSLDLNRQGSEQFF. Here the CDR3 DNA reads TGTGCCAGCAGCTTAGATCTAAATAGACAGGGGAGTGAGCAGTTCTTC.

Notes on this clone: A read error may be the cause here, since a much bigger clone is one base away. This rearrangement joins TRBV7-2 to TRBJ2-7; no firm D call. The CDR3 is 12 amino acids. Trimming left V 0 bases short and J 4 bases short, with 4 bases between. Germline V CDR1 and CDR2: SGHTA, FQGNSA. CDR3 loop: CASSLARYEQYF. Here the CDR3 DNA reads TGTGCCAGCAGCTTAGCCAGGTACGAGCAGTACTTC.

As to this clone: Compared with germline, one end of the junction differs, possibly owing to a read error. V usage is TRBV6-5 and J usage is TRBJ1-5, with a weak D call TRBD1 (5 bases). The CDR3 extends over 13 amino acids. The germline V gene has CDR1 MNHEY and CDR2 SVGAGI. The CDR3 sequence is CASSYTGRQPQHF. CDR3 bases: TGTGCCAGCAGTTATACCGGCAGACAGCCTCAGCATTTT.

The rearrangement joins TRBV5-1 to TRBJ1-3; the match to TRBD1 covers 7 bases. Looked up from germline, CDR1 is SGHRS and CDR2 is YFSETQ. V shed 4 bases and J 0 bases; nucleotides not matched to a gene: 4. The CDR3 length is 15 residues. Here the CDR3 reads CASSPQGNSGNTIYF. The DNA of the CDR3 is TGCGCCAGCAGCCCACAGGGGAACTCTGGAAACACCATATATTTT.

The V and J genes are TRBV12-5 and TRBJ2-1, with D tentatively TRBD2 (6 bases). CDR1 is LGHNT, CDR2 FRNRAP, per germline. The CDR3 is made up of 11 amino acids. Deletions cut 8 bases from V and 7 bases from J, with 9 bases between. The CDR3 DNA sequence: TGTGCTAGTATACTAGCTAATGAGCAGTTCTTC. Translation: CASILANEQFF.

The chain employs TRBV5-1 and TRBJ2-5, with 10 positions matching TRBD1. Looked up from germline, CDR1 is SGHRS and CDR2 is YFSETQ. The CDR3 consists of 15 residues. V was pared by 3 bases and J by 4 bases, with 6 bases of the junction left unmatched. CDR3 nucleotides: TGCGCCAGCAGCTGGTTGACAGGGGGCGGAGAGACCCAGTACTTC. This translates into CASSWLTGGGETQYF. The whole variable domain, filled in from reference TRBV5-1 and TRBJ2-5, reads KAGVTQTPRYLIKTRGQQVTLSCSPISGHRSVSWYQQTPGQGLQFLFEYFSETQRNKGNFPGRFSGRQFSNSRSEMNVSTLELGDSALYLCASSWLTGGGETQYFGPGTRLLVL.

The sample holds one count of this clone. As DNA, the CDR3 is TGTGCCAGCAGCTCGACGACAGGGTTGGGCTCCTACGAGCAGTACTTC. Protein sequence: CASSSTTGLGSYEQYF. The chain is built from TRBV9 and TRBJ2-7; 7 bases line up with TRBD1. The CDR3 consists of 16 residues. With 4 bases clipped from V and 0 bases from J, the junction kept 10 bases outside the gene matches. Germline V CDR1 and CDR2: SGDLS, YYNGEE.

This chain joins TRBV6-5 and TRBJ1-1; possibly TRBD1 for D (6 bases). V lost 2 bases and J lost 3, with 7 bases in between. This CDR3 region has 13 residues. Germline assignment: CDR1 MNHEY and CDR2 SVGAGI. The CDR3: CASSYQGHTEAFF. The CDR3 region has the DNA TGTGCCAGCAGTTACCAGGGGCACACTGAAGCTTTCTTT.

The rearrangement joins TRBV7-2 to TRBJ2-7; TRBD1 aligns across 8 bases. The CDR3 extends over 14 amino acids. The junction had 9 bases not matched to a gene; V was cut back by 6 bases and J by 5 bases. Germline V gene sequence: CDR1 SGHTA, CDR2 FQGNSA. CDR3 in amino acids: CASRVGTGGNEQYF. CDR3 DNA: TGTGCCAGCAGAGTGGGTACAGGGGGTAACGAGCAGTACTTC.

The chain is built from TRBV5-6 and TRBJ1-1; no clear D gene. V was clipped by 4 bases and J by 1 base, with 14 bases between them. The CDR3 is made up of 15 amino acids. Germline V gene sequence: CDR1 SGHDT, CDR2 YYEEEE. The CDR3 spells CASSLDPGSNTEAFF. The CDR3 DNA follows: TGTGCCAGCAGCCTCGACCCCGGGTCGAACACTGAAGCTTTCTTT.

This chain links TRBV7-9 with TRBJ2-7, with TRBD1 matching over 9 bases. J lost 1 base, V lost 3 bases, and 4 bases had no gene match. CDR3 length: 15 residues. CDR1 and CDR2 from the germline V gene are SEHNR and FQNEAQ (reference sequence). DNA for the CDR3: TGTGCCAGCAGCTTCGACAGGGGGGTTTCCTACGAGCAGTACTTC. It specifies CASSFDRGVSYEQYF.

The rearrangement links TRBV5-6 to TRBJ2-1; D ambiguous. V dropped 3 bases and J dropped 4 bases, with 2 bases sitting between them. This CDR3 is 11 amino acids long. Germline V gene data show CDR1 as SGHDT and CDR2 as YYEEEE. The DNA for the CDR3 is TGTGCCAGCAGCTCGTACAATGAGCAGTTCTTC. This sequence encodes CASSSYNEQFF. The entire variable domain, with the rest obtained from reference TRBV5-6 and TRBJ2-1, is as follows: DAGVTQSPTHLIKTRGQQVTLRCSPKSGHDTVSWYQQALGQGPQFIFQYYEEEERQRGNFPDRFSGHQFPNYSSELNVNALLLGDSALYLCASSSYNEQFFGPGTRLTVL.

The chain recombines TRBV19 with TRBJ2-1; 8 nucleotides match TRBD1. Germline CDR1 and CDR2: LNHDA and SQIVND (reference sequence). This CDR3 spans 14 amino acids. The J segment lost 8 bases and the V segment lost 7 bases, leaving 10 bases of the junction unmatched. Here the CDR3 DNA reads TGTGCCAGTACCCCCGGGACAGGCAGGCATGAGCAGTTCTTC. Translated: CASTPGTGRHEQFF.

The chain employs TRBV9 and TRBJ2-2, with a weak D call TRBD2 (6 bases). V lost 0 bases and J 4 bases, leaving 16 bases between the germline ends. Germline CDR1 SGDLS, CDR2 YYNGEE. The CDR3 is 17 residues long. The CDR3 coding sequence is TGTGCCAGCAGCGTAGCGTTCGCGGGGTTCCGCACCGGGGAGCTGTTTTTT. Its translation is CASSVAFAGFRTGELFF.

A note on this clone: Other DNA sequences within the sample encode an identical CDR3. The chain has TRBV14 and TRBJ1-1, with D tentatively TRBD1 (6 bases). Trimming stripped 0 bases from V and 0 bases from J, with 8 bases between. The CDR3 spans 15 residues. CDR1 SGHDN and CDR2 FVKESK come from the germline V gene. The CDR3 DNA sequence: TGTGCCAGCAGCCAAGAGGGGGCGTTGAACACTGAAGCTTTCTTT. This gives the protein CASSQEGALNTEAFF.

This clone was counted a single time. The chain employs TRBV5-4 and TRBJ2-2, with a tentative D call TRBD2 (5 bases). V was shortened by 4 bases and J by 7 bases, with 14 bases between the two germline ends. The CDR3 covers 14 residues. Per germline, CDR1 SGHNT and CDR2 YYREEE (reference sequence). This chain's CDR3 is CASSRTERVGELFF. DNA of the CDR3: TGTGCCAGCAGCCGGACGGAGAGGGTCGGGGAGCTGTTTTTT. Supplemented by reference TRBV5-4 and TRBJ2-2, the full variable domain reads ETGVTQSPTHLIKTRGQQVTLRCSSQSGHNTVSWYQQALGQGPQFIFQYYREEENGRGNFPPRFSGLQFPNYSSELNVNALELDDSALYLCASSRTERVGELFFGEGSRLTVL.

V and J are TRBV25-1 and TRBJ2-7; 9 nucleotides line up with TRBD1. The CDR3 extends over 15 amino acids. Germline V gene lookup returns CDR1 MGHDK and CDR2 SYGVNS. The trim removed 5 bases at V and 3 bases at J, leaving 8 bases unmatched. The CDR3: CASSRTGEIFYEQYF. The CDR3 DNA reads TGTGCCAGCAGTAGGACAGGGGAAATCTTCTACGAGCAGTACTTC.